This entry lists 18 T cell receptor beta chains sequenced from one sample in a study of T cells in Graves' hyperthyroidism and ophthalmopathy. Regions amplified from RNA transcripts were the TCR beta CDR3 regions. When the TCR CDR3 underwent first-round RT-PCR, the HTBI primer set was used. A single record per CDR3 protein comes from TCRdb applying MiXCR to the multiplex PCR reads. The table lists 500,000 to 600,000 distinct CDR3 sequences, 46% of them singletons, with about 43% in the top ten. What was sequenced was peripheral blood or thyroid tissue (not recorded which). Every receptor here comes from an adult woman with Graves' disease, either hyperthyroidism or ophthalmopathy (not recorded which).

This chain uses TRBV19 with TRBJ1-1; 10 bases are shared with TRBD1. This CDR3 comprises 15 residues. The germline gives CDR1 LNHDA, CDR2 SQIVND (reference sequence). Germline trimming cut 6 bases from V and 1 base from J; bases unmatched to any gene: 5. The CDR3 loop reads CASSDRDRGNTEAFF. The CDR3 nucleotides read TGTGCCAGTAGCGACCGGGACAGGGGGAACACTGAAGCTTTCTTT. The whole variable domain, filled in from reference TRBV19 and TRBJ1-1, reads DGGITQSPKYLFRKEGQNVTLSCEQNLNHDAMYWYRQDPGQGLRLIYYSQIVNDFQKGDIAEGYSVSREKKESFPLTVTSAQKNPTAFYLCASSDRDRGNTEAFFGQGTRLTVV.

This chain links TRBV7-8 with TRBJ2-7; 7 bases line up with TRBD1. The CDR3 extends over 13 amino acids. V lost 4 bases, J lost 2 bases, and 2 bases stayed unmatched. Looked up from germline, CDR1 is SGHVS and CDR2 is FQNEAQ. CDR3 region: CASSWDSPYEQYF. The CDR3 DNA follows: TGTGCCAGCAGCTGGGACAGTCCCTACGAGCAGTACTTC.

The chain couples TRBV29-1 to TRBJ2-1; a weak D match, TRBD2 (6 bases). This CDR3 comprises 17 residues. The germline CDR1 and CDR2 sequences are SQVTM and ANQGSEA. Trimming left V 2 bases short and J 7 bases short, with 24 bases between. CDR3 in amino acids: CSVERAGGNSRWNEQFF. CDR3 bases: TGCAGCGTTGAAAGGGCTGGCGGGAACTCACGGTGGAATGAGCAGTTCTTC.

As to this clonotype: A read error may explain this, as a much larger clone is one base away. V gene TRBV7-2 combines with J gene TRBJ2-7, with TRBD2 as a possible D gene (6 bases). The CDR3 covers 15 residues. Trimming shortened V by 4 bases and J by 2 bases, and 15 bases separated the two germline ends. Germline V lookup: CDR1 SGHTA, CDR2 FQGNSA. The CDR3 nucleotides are TGTGCCAGCAGCTCAGCATTGCGGGACGCCTACGAGCAGTACTTC. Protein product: CASSSALRDAYEQYF. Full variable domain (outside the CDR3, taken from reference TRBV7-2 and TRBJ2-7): GAGVSQSPSNKVTEKGKDVELRCDPISGHTALYWYRQSLGQGLEFLIYFQGNSAPDKSGLPSDRFSAERTGGSVSTLTIQRTQQEDSAVYLCASSSALRDAYEQYFGPGTRLTVT.

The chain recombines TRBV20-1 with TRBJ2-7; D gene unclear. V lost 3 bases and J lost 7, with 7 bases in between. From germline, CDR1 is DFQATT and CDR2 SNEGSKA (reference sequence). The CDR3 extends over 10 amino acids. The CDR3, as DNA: TGCAGTGCTAGCTTGGGGGAGCAGTACTTC. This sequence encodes CSASLGEQYF.

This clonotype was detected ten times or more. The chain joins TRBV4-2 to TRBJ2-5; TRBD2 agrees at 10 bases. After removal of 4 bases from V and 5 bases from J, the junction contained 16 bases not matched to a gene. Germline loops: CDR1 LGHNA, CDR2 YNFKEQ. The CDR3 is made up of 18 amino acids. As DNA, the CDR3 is TGTGCCAGCAGCCGTGGACTAGCGGCTCCGCTGGGAAGGGAGACCCAGTACTTC. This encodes CASSRGLAAPLGRETQYF.

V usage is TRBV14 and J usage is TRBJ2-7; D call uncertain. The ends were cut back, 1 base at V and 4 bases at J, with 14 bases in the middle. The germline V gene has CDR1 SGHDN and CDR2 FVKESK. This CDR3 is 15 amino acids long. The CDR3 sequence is CASSQVVQQPYEQYF. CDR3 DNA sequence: TGTGCCAGCAGCCAAGTCGTTCAACAACCTTACGAGCAGTACTTC.

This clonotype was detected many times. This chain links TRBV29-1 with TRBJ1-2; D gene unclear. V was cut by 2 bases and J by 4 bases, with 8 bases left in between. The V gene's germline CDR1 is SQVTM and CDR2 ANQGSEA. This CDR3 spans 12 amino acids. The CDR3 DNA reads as TGCAGCGTTGAAAGTGCCGTCTATGGCTACACCTTC. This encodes CSVESAVYGYTF.

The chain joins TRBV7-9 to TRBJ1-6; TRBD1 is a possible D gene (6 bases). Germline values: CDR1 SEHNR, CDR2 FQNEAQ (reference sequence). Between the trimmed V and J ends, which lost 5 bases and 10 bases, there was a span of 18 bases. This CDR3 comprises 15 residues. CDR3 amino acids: CASSPWGGLTSPLHF. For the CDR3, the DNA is TGTGCCAGCAGCCCCTGGGGGGGCCTTACATCACCCCTCCACTTT.

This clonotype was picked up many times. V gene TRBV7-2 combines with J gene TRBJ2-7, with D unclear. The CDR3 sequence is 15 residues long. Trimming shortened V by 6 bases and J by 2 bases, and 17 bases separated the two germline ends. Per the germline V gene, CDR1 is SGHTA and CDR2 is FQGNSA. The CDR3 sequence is CASRPRSDNPYEQYF. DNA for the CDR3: TGTGCCAGCAGACCGAGAAGTGACAACCCCTACGAGCAGTACTTC.

CDR3 protein: CASSPAGGENQPQHF. The CDR3 DNA follows: TGTGCCAGCAGCCCAGCGGGAGGGGAGAATCAGCCCCAGCATTTT. The chain recombines TRBV7-8 with TRBJ1-5, with D possibly matching TRBD1 (5 bases). V was pared by 5 bases and J by 4 bases, with 15 bases between. The CDR3 has 15 residues. CDR1 and CDR2 from the germline V gene are SGHVS and FQNEAQ. Drawing the rest from reference TRBV7-8 and TRBJ1-5, the complete variable domain is GAGVSQSPRYKVAKRGQDVALRCDPISGHVSLFWYQQALGQGPEFLTYFQNEAQLDKSGLPSDRFFAERPEGSVSTLKIQRTQQEDSAVYLCASSPAGGENQPQHFGDGTRLSIL.

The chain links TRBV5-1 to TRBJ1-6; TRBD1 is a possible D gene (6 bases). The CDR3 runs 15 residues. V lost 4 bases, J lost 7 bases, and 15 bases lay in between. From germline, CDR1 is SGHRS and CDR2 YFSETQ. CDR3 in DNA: TGCGCCAGCAGCGAAGGGACATCGGGGAATTCACCCCTCCACTTT. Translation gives CASSEGTSGNSPLHF.

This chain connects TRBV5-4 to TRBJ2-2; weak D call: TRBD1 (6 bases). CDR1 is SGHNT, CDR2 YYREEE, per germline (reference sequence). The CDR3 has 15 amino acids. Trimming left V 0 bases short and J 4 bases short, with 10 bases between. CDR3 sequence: CASSLARGVTGELFF. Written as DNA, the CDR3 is TGTGCCAGCAGCTTGGCCAGGGGCGTCACCGGGGAGCTGTTTTTT.

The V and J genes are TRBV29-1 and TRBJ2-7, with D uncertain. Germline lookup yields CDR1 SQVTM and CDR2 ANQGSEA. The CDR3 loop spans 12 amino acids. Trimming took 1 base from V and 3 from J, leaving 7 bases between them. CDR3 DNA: TGCAGCGTTGAAGGGGCGCGCTACGAGCAGTACTTC. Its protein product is CSVEGARYEQYF.

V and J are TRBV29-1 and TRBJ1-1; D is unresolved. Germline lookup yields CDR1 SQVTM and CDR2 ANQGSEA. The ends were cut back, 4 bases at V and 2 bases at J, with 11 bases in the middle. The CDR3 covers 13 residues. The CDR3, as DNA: TGCAGCGTTGTCGGCGGTAAAAACACTGAAGCTTTCTTT. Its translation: CSVVGGKNTEAFF.

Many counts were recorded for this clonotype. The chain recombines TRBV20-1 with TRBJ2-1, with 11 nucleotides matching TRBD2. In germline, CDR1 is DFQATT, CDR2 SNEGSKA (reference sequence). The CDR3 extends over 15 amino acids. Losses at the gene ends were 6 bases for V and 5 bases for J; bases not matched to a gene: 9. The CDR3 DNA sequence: TGCAGTGCAAAGGGTAGCGGGAGGGTTAACAATGAGCAGTTCTTC. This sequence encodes CSAKGSGRVNNEQFF.

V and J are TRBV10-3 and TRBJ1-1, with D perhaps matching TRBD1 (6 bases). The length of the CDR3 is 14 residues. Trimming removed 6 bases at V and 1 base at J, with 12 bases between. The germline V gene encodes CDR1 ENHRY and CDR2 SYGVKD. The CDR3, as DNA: TGTGCCATCAGACCTGGACAGCAGAACACTGAAGCTTTCTTT. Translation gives CAIRPGQQNTEAFF.

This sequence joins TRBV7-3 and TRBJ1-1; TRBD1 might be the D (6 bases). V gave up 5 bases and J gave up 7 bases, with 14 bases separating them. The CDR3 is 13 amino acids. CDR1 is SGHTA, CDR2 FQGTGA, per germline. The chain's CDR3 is CASSPGTQGEAFF. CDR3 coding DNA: TGTGCCAGCAGCCCCGGGACACAAGGTGAAGCTTTCTTT.